One TCR beta chain is described in this entry. Its antigen is unidentified. Libraries were prepared by immunoSEQ multiplex PCR; TCRdb keeps only in-frame clonotypes and omits some of them. The sample has about 58,000 clones; 80% to 85% are singletons. The data are from a study of OX40 agonist ivuxolimab in advanced cancers. Turning to the study itself: The patients got ivuxolimab, which is an agonistic anti-OX40 (CD134) antibody. Study-level findings and limits: Clonal expansion from baseline to week 6 occurred in both CD4+ and CD8+ T cells. In a subset of nonresponders, normalized T-cell clonal expansion was also low.

Sampling times: baseline, cycle 4 day 1, cycle 7 day 1. The CDR3 has 17 amino acids. CDR1 and CDR2 (germline): MGHRA, YSYEKL. Trimming removed 0 bases at V and 0 bases at J, with 12 bases between. Sample: CD4+ or CD8+ T cells sorted from blood, taken in a trial of the OX40 agonist ivuxolimab. This receptor was obtained from an adult with an advanced solid tumor such as melanoma, head and neck, liver or kidney cancer. The chain couples TRBV4-1 to TRBJ2-1, with D unresolved. CDR3 sequence (DNA): TGCGCCAGCAGCCAAGATCGAACAACGAGCTCCTACAATGAGCAGTTCTTC. Translation gives CASSQDRTTSSYNEQFF.